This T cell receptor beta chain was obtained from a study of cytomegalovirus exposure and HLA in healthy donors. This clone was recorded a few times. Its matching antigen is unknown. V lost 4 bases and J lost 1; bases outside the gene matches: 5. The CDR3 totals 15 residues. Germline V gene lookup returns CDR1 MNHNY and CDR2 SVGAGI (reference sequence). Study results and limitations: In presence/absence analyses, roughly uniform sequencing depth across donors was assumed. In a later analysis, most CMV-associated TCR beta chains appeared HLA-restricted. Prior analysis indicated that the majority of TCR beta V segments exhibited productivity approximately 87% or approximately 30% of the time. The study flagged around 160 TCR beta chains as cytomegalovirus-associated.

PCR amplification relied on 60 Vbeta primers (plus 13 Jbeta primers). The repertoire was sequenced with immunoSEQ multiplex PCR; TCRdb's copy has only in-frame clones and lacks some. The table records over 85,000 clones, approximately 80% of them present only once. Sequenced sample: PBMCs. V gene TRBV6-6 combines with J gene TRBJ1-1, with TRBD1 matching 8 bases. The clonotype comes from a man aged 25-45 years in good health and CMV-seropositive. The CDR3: CASSSLQGGNTEAFF. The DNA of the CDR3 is TGTGCCAGCAGTTCTCTACAGGGGGGGAACACTGAAGCTTTCTTT.